This TCR beta chain derives from a study of vaccination effects on CD4 cells after COVID-19. Looking at the study overall: Each participant was given two doses of one vaccine (BNT162b2 or mRNA-1273). Pre-vaccine samples were drawn 16 days and one week before the first dose.

CD4+ T cells specific for antigen were expanded with viral peptide pools by the ViraFEST assay before sequencing. Subsequent to a culture period of around eleven days, CD4+ T cells were isolated. PCR-confirmed SARS-CoV-2 infection occurred in the person between March and December 2020. Cells had half their medium changed to IL-2 medium on days 3 and 7. Trimming shortened V by 1 base and J by 8 bases, and 23 bases separated the two germline ends. CDR1 MNHNS and CDR2 SASEGT come from the germline V gene. This CDR3 comprises 18 residues. Repertoires were generated with immunoSEQ multiplex PCR, while TCRdb's copy carries only in-frame clones and drops some. Of approximately 37,000 clones listed, just under 75% are singletons. A note on this clone: Its antigen is not known.

The TCR sequence derives from a human donor who had a prior SARS-CoV-2 infection. The material was CD4+ T cells from PBMCs cultured with a peptide pool, obtained before COVID-19 vaccination. The rearrangement links TRBV6-1 to TRBJ1-4; TRBD1 might be the D (5 bases). CDR3 sequence (DNA): TGTGCCAGCAGTGAAGGATGGCAGGCCCACTCGGGGGAAGAAAAACTGTTTTTT. As protein: CASSEGWQAHSGEEKLFF.